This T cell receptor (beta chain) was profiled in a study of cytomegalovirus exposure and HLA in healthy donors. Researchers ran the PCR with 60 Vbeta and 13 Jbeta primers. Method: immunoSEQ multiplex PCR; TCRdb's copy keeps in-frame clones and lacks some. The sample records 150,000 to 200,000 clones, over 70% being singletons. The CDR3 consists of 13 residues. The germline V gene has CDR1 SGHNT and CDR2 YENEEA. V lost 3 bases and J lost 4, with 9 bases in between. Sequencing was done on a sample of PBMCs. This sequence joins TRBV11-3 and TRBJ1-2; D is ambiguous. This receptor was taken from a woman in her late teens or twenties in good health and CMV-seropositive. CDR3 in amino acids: CASSLEALYGYTF. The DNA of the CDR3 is TGTGCCAGCAGCTTGGAGGCTCTCTATGGCTACACCTTC. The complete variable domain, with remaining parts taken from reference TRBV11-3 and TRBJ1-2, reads EAGVVQSPRYKIIEKKQPVAFWCNPISGHNTLYWYLQNLGQGPELLIRYENEEAVDDSQLPKDRFSAERLKGVDSTLKIQPAELGDSAVYLCASSLEALYGYTFGSGTRLTVV.